Included here is one T cell receptor beta chain sequence, with context. Its target is unknown. PCR employed 60 Vbeta and 13 Jbeta primers. Using immunoSEQ multiplex PCR, the repertoire was profiled, and TCRdb retains in-frame clones only, with some absent. Found here are more than 45,000 clones, about two thirds of them singletons; the top ten hold roughly a fifth. All donors participated as healthy donors of bone marrow. This sample is part of a study of cytomegalovirus exposure and HLA in healthy donors. Study overall: From 150 million to 200 million T cells, an earlier analysis saw 117 million unique TCR beta sequences. Drawn from HLA-typed donors, 65 million to 100 million unique TCRs were held in an early data release. Findings of the study overall: Most likely, a cluster of highly shared sequence variants arose as a sequencing artifact.

Germline V gene lookup returns CDR1 KGHSH and CDR2 LQKENI. The V end was cut by 3 bases, the J end by 5 bases, with 14 bases between. The CDR3 spans 14 residues. This chain connects TRBV18 to TRBJ2-7, with a possible D match to TRBD1 (6 bases). The material sequenced was PBMCs. This sequence originates from an older woman in good health and CMV-seropositive. CDR3 DNA: TGTGCCAGCTCACCGGGCAGGGGTACCCACGAGCAGTACTTC. Translated: CASSPGRGTHEQYF.